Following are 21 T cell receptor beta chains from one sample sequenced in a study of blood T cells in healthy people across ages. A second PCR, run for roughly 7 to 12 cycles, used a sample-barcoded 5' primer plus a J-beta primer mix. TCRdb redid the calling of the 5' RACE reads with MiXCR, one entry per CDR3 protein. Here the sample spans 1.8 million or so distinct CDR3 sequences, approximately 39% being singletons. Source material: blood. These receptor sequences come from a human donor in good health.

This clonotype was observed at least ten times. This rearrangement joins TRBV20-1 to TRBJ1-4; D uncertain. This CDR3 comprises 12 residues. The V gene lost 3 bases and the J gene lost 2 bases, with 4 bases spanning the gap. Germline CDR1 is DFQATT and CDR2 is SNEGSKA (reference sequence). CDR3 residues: CSARVTNEKLFF. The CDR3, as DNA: TGCAGTGCTAGGGTCACTAATGAAAAACTGTTTTTT.

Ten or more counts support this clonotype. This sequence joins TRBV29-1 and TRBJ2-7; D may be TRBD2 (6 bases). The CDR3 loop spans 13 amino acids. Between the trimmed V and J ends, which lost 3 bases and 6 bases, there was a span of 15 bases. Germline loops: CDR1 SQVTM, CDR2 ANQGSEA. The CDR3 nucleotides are TGCAGCGTTGAGGCGGGGCGGGATGGCGAGCAGTACTTC. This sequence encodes CSVEAGRDGEQYF.

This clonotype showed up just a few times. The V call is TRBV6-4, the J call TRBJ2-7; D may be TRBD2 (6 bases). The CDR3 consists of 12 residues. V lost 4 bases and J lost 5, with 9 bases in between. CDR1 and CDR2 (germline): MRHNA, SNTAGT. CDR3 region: CASSGLDDEQYF. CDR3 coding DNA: TGTGCCAGCAGTGGACTAGACGACGAGCAGTACTTC.

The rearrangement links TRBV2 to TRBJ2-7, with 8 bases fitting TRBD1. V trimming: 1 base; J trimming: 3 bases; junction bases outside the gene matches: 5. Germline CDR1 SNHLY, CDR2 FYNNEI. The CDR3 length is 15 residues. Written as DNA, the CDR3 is TGTGCCAGCAGTGAAGAGGGCAGGGGGCTCTACGAGCAGTACTTC. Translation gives CASSEEGRGLYEQYF.

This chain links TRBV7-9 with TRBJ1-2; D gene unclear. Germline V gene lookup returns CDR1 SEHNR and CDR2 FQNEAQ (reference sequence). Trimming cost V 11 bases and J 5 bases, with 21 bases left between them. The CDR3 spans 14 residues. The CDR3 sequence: CAGEEETDFYGYTF. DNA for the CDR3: TGTGCCGGGGAGGAGGAAACCGATTTTTATGGCTACACCTTC.

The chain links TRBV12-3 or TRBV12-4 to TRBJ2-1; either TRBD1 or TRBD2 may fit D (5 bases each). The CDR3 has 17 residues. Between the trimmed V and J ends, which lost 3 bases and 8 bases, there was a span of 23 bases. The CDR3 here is CASSFYPGTRKAYEQFF. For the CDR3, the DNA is TGTGCCAGCAGTTTCTATCCGGGGACGCGGAAAGCGTATGAGCAGTTCTTC.

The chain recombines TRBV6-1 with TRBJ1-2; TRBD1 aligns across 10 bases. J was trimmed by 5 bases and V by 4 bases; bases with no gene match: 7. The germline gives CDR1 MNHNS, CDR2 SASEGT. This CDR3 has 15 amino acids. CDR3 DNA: TGTGCCAGCAGTGGAGCGGGACAGGGGTGGTATGGCTACACCTTC. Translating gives CASSGAGQGWYGYTF.

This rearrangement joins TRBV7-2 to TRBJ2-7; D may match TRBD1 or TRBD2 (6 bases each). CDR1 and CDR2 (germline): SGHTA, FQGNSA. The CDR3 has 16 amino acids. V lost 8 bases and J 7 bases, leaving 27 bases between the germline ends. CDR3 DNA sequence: TGTGCCAGCCGGGGGCTGCGGGGCAGCTCCTACAATGAGCAGTACTTC. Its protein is CASRGLRGSSYNEQYF.

The CDR3 bases are TGTGCCAGCAGTTTGTCTACAGTCTACACAGATACGCAGTATTTT. Translation: CASSLSTVYTDTQYF. The V call is TRBV12-3 or TRBV12-4, the J call TRBJ2-3; D gene ambiguous. The CDR3 has 15 residues. Trimming took 3 bases from V and 2 from J, leaving 12 bases between them.

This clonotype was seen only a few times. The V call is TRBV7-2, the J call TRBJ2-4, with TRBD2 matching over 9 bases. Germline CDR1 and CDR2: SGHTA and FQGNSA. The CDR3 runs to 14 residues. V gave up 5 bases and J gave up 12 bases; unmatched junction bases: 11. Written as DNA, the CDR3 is TGTGCCAGCAGCGACACAGCGGGGGGCAATAGTCAGTACTTC. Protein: CASSDTAGGNSQYF.

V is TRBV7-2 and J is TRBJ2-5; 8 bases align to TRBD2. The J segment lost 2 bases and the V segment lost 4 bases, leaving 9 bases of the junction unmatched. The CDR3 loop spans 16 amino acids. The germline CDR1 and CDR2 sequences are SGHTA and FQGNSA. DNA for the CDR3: TGTGCCAGCAGCTCCAGGGGAGCGGGGGCTCAAGAGACCCAGTACTTC. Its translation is CASSSRGAGAQETQYF. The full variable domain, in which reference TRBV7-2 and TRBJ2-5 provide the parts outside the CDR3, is GAGVSQSPSNKVTEKGKDVELRCDPISGHTALYWYRQSLGQGLEFLIYFQGNSAPDKSGLPSDRFSAERTGGSVSTLTIQRTQQEDSAVYLCASSSRGAGAQETQYFGPGTRLLVL.

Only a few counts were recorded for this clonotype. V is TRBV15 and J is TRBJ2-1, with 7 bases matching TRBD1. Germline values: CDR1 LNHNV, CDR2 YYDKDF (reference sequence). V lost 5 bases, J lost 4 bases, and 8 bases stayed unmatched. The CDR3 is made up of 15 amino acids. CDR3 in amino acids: CATSPGRDRYNEQFF. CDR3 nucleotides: TGTGCCACCAGCCCCGGTAGGGACAGATACAATGAGCAGTTCTTC.

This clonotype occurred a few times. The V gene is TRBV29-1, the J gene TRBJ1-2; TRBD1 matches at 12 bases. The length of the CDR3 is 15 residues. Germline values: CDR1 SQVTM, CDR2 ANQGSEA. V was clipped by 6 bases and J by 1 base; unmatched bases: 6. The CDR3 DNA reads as TGCAGCGTGCCGGGACAGGGGGCCCGTAACTATGGCTACACCTTC. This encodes CSVPGQGARNYGYTF. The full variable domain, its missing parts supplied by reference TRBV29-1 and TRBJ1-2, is SAVISQKPSRDICQRGTSLTIQCQVDSQVTMMFWYRQQPGQSLTLIATANQGSEATYESGFVIDKFPISRPNLTFSTLTVSNMSPEDSSIYLCSVPGQGARNYGYTFGSGTRLTVV.

The CDR3 DNA follows: TGTGCCAGCAGCCAAGATAAGCCCTTAGCCGAATCTGGGGCCAACGTCCTGACTTTC. Translated, it gives CASSQDKPLAESGANVLTF. The chain uses TRBV3-1 and TRBJ2-6; D is unresolved. Germline loops: CDR1 LGHDT, CDR2 YNNKEL (reference sequence). The V and J ends lost 0 bases and 1 base respectively, with 16 bases between them. The CDR3 is 19 residues long.

This chain's CDR3 is CSAPPSGGAYNEQFF. The CDR3 region has the DNA TGCAGTGCTCCACCGTCTGGTGGCGCCTACAATGAGCAGTTCTTC. The genes are TRBV20-1 and TRBJ2-1; no firm D call. Between the trimmed V and J ends, which lost 5 bases and 2 bases, there was a span of 16 bases. CDR3 length: 15 amino acids. The V gene's germline CDR1 is DFQATT and CDR2 SNEGSKA (reference sequence).

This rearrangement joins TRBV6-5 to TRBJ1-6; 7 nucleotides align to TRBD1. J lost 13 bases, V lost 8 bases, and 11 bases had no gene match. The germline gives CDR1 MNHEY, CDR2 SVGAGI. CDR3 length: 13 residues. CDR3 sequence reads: CASARTGLGPLHF. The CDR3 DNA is TGTGCCAGCGCACGGACAGGCTTAGGGCCCCTCCACTTT.

This CDR3 reads CASSPTGTGILEQFF. Written as DNA, the CDR3 is TGTGCCAGCAGTCCCACCGGGACAGGGATTCTCGAGCAGTTCTTC. The V call is TRBV28, the J call TRBJ2-1; 9 positions match TRBD1. This CDR3 has 15 residues. The germline CDR1 and CDR2 sequences are MDHEN and SYDVKM. After removal of 5 bases from V and 10 bases from J, the junction contained 12 bases not matched to a gene.

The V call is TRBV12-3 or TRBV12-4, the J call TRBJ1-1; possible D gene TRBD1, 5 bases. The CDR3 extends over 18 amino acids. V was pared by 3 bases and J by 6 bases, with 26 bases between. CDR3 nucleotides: TGTGCCAGCAGTTTTAGGCAGGGTTTATGGTTGGGGGTGGCTGAAGCTTTCTTT. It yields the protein CASSFRQGLWLGVAEAFF.

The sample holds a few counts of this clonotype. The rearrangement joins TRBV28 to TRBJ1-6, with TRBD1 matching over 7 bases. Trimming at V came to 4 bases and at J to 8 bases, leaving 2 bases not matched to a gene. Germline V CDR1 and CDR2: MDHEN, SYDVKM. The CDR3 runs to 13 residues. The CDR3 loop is CASSSGGYSPLHF. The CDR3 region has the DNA TGTGCCAGCAGTTCAGGGGGGTATTCACCCCTCCACTTT.

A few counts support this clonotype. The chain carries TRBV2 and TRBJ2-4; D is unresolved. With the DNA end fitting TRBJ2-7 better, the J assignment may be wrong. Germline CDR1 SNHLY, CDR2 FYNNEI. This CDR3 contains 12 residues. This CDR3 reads CASRKFVYEQYF. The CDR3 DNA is TGTGCCAGCAGGAAATTTGTCTACGAGCAGTACTTC.

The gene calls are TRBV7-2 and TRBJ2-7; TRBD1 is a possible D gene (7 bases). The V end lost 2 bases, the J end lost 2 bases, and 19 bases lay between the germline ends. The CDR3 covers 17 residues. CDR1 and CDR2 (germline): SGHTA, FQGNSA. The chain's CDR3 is CASSLRAGQMRAYEQYF. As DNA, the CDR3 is TGTGCCAGCAGCTTACGGGCGGGACAGATGAGAGCCTACGAGCAGTACTTC.